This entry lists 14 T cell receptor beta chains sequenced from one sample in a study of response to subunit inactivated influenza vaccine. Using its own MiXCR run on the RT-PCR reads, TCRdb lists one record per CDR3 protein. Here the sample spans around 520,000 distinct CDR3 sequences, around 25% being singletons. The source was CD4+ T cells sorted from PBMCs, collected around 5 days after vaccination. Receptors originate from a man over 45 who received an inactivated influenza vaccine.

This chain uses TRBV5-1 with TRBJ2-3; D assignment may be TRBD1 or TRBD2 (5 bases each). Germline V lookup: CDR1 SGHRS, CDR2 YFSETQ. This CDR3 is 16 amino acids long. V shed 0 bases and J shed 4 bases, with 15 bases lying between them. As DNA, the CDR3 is TGCGCCAGCAGCTTGGTACTGGGGGTCGGTCCAGATACGCAGTATTTT. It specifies CASSLVLGVGPDTQYF.

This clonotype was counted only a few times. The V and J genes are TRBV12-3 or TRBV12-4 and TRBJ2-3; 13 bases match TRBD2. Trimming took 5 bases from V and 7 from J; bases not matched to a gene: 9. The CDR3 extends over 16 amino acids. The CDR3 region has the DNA TGTGCCAGCAGTCCCGGACTAGCGGGAGCATTTAATACGCAGTATTTT. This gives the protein CASSPGLAGAFNTQYF.

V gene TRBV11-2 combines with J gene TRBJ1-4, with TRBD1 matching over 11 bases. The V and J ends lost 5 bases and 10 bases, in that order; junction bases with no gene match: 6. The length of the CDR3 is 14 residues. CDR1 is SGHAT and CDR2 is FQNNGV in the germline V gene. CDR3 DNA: TGTGCCAGCAGCCCTGGGACAGGGGGAGGAAAACTGTTTTTT. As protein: CASSPGTGGGKLFF.

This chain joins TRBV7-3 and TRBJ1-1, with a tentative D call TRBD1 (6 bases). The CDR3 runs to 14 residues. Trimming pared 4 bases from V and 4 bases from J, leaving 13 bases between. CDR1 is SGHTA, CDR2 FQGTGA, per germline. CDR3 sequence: CASSSTGRPTEAFF. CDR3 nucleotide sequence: TGTGCCAGCAGCTCTACAGGGAGGCCCACTGAAGCTTTCTTT.

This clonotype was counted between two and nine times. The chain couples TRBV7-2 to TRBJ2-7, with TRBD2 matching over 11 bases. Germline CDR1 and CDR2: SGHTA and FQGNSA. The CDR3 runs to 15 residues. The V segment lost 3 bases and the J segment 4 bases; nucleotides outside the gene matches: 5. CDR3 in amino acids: CASSFSGRAGYEQYF. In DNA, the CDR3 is TGTGCCAGCAGCTTTAGCGGGAGGGCCGGGTACGAGCAGTACTTC.

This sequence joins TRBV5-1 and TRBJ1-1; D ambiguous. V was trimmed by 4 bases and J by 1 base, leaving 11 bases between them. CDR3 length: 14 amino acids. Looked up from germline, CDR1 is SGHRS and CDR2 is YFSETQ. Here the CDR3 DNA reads TGCGCCAGCAGCCTATACCTAACGAACACTGAAGCTTTCTTT. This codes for CASSLYLTNTEAFF.

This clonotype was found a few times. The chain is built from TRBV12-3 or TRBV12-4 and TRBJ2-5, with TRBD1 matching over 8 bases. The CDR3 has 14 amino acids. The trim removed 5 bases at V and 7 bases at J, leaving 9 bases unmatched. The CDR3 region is CASSPLTGVGTQYF. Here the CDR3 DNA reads TGTGCCAGCAGTCCGTTGACAGGGGTGGGGACCCAGTACTTC.

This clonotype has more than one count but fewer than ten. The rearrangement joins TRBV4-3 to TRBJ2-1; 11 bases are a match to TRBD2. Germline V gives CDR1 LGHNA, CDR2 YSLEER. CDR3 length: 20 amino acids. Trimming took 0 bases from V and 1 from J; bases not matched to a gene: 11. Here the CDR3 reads CASSQDPLAGAGASYNEQFF. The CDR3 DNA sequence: TGCGCCAGCAGCCAAGATCCACTAGCGGGGGCCGGAGCTTCCTACAATGAGCAGTTCTTC.

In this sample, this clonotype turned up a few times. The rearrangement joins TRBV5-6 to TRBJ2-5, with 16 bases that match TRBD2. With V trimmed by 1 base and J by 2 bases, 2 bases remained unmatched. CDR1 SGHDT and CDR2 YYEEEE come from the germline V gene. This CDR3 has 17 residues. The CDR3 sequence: CASSLSGLAGGQETQYF. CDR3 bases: TGTGCCAGCAGCTTGTCGGGACTAGCGGGGGGGCAAGAGACCCAGTACTTC.

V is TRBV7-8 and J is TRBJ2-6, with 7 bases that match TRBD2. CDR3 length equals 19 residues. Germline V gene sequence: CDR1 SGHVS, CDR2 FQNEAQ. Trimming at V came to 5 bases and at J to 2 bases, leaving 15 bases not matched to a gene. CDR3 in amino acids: CASSPRRGGFVAGANVLTF. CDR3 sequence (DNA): TGTGCCAGCAGCCCTAGGAGGGGAGGGTTTGTAGCTGGGGCCAACGTCCTGACTTTC.

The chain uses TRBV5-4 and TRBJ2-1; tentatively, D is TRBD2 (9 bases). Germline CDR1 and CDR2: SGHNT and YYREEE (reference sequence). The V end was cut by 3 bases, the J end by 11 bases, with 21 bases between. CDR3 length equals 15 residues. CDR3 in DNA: TGTGCCAGCAGCTCTAGCGGGACAGGAGCCCTACAGCAGTTCTTC. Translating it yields CASSSSGTGALQQFF. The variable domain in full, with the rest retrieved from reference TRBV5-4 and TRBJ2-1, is ETGVTQSPTHLIKTRGQQVTLRCSSQSGHNTVSWYQQALGQGPQFIFQYYREEENGRGNFPPRFSGLQFPNYSSELNVNALELDDSALYLCASSSSGTGALQQFFGPGTRLTVL.

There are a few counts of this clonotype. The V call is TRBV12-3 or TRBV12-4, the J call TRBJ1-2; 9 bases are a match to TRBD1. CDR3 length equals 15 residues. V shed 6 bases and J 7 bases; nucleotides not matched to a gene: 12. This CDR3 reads CASSPPGQGNGGYTF. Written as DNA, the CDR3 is TGTGCCAGCAGCCCACCGGGACAGGGTAACGGTGGCTACACCTTC.

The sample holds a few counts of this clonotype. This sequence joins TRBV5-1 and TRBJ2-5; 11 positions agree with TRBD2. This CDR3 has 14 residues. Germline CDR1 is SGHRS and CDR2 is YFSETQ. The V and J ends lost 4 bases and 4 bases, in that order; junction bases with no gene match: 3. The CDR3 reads CASSIGLAGETQYF. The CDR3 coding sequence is TGCGCCAGCAGCATTGGACTAGCGGGAGAGACCCAGTACTTC.

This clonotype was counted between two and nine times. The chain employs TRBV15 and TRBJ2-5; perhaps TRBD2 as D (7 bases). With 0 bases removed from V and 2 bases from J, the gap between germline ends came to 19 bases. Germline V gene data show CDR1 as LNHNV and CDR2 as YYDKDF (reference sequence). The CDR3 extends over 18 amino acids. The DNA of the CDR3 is TGTGCCACCAGCAGAGATCTTTTGGCGGGGGCCTTACAAGAGACCCAGTACTTC. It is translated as CATSRDLLAGALQETQYF.